One and the same sample provided the 27 T cell receptor beta chains below, sequenced in a study of T-cell memory formation after mild COVID-19 (TCRdb year 2021). Library preparation was by 5' RACE. Sequencing was carried out with an Illumina NovaSeq 6000. TCRdb itself trimmed the public reads at Q25 with fastp, ran MiXCR and retained productive beta chains. Entries that share a CDR3 protein sequence are merged under the most common genes and DNA. The sample profile shows 270,000 or so distinct CDR3 sequences; more than 15% of them were found once. The biggest ten clones account for roughly 23% of the sample. The sample was PBMCs or a T cell subset sorted from them (not recorded which). Every receptor here comes from a man aged 18 to 29 who had mild COVID-19 (a few samples of this study predate the infection). The sample titles of this study are shuffled in the database, so cell type and time point are left out; the donor was told from shared clones.

This chain uses TRBV27 with TRBJ1-1; D is perhaps TRBD1 (6 bases). Germline loops: CDR1 MNHEY, CDR2 SMNVEV (reference sequence). This CDR3 is built from 12 residues. V shed 5 bases and J shed 4 bases, with 8 bases lying between them. CDR3 nucleotide sequence: TGTGCCAGCAGTCAGGGGCGCACTGAAGCTTTCTTT. Amino acid sequence: CASSQGRTEAFF.

This rearrangement joins TRBV7-2 to TRBJ2-5; D is perhaps TRBD1 or TRBD2 (7 bases each). With 3 bases removed from V and 3 bases from J, the gap between germline ends came to 11 bases. The length of the CDR3 is 14 residues. The germline V gene has CDR1 SGHTA and CDR2 FQGNSA. The CDR3 DNA reads TGTGCCAGCAGCTTCCAGGGGGGGGAAGAGACCCAGTACTTC. Amino acids: CASSFQGGEETQYF.

The chain joins TRBV4-1 to TRBJ2-7, with 9 positions matching TRBD1. Germline-derived CDR1 and CDR2 are MGHRA and YSYEKL. The CDR3 is made up of 15 amino acids. Trimming removed 4 bases from V and 3 bases from J; junction bases left unmatched: 7. The DNA for the CDR3 is TGCGCCAGCAGCCCTGGACAGGGGCCAAACTACGAGCAGTACTTC. It codes for CASSPGQGPNYEQYF.

This clonotype has a handful of counts. The CDR3 coding sequence is TGCGCCAGCAGCCACACCTGGACAGGGAACTATGGCTACACCTTC. Its protein is CASSHTWTGNYGYTF. V and J are TRBV4-3 and TRBJ1-2; 8 positions agree with TRBD1. This CDR3 is 15 amino acids long. Germline trimming cut 3 bases from V and 2 bases from J; bases unmatched to any gene: 5. The germline gives CDR1 LGHNA, CDR2 YSLEER.

V gene TRBV29-1 combines with J gene TRBJ2-7; unclear D gene. The CDR3 sequence is 12 residues long. Germline loops: CDR1 SQVTM, CDR2 ANQGSEA. The V gene lost 0 bases and the J gene lost 5 bases, with 8 bases spanning the gap. DNA of the CDR3: TGCAGCGTTGAAGAGGCACGGAACGAGCAGTACTTC. This translates into CSVEEARNEQYF.

This clonotype was seen a few times. V usage is TRBV7-2 and J usage is TRBJ2-1; 9 nucleotides align to TRBD2. Germline CDR1 reads SGHTA; CDR2 reads FQGNSA. J gave up 6 bases and V 5 bases, and 11 bases lay outside the gene matches. CDR3 length: 16 residues. CDR3 region: CASSEGPTSGANEQFF. The DNA of the CDR3 is TGTGCCAGCAGCGAGGGCCCGACTAGCGGAGCCAATGAGCAGTTCTTC.

This clonotype has ten or more counts. This chain uses TRBV7-2 with TRBJ2-5; the match to TRBD1 covers 8 bases. The CDR3 totals 13 residues. Losses at the gene ends were 5 bases for V and 2 bases for J; bases not matched to a gene: 1. CDR1 SGHTA and CDR2 FQGNSA come from the germline V gene. In nucleotides, the CDR3 is TGTGCCAGCAGCCGGGACAGGCAAGAGACCCAGTACTTC. Protein: CASSRDRQETQYF. Filled out from reference TRBV7-2 and TRBJ2-5, the complete variable domain reads GAGVSQSPSNKVTEKGKDVELRCDPISGHTALYWYRQSLGQGLEFLIYFQGNSAPDKSGLPSDRFSAERTGGSVSTLTIQRTQQEDSAVYLCASSRDRQETQYFGPGTRLLVL.

The chain employs TRBV6-5 and TRBJ2-6; no clear D. The CDR3 loop spans 18 amino acids. Per the germline V gene, CDR1 is MNHEY and CDR2 is SVGAGI. Trimming stripped 2 bases from V and 0 bases from J, with 14 bases between. The CDR3 bases are TGTGCCAGCAGTTACGGGCACCGTACGGGCTCTGGGGCCAACGTCCTGACTTTC. As protein: CASSYGHRTGSGANVLTF.

The chain links TRBV5-1 to TRBJ2-7, with a tentative D call TRBD2 (5 bases). Trimming shortened V by 0 bases and J by 4 bases, and 11 bases separated the two germline ends. CDR1 is SGHRS, CDR2 YFSETQ, per germline. This CDR3 is built from 14 residues. This chain's CDR3 is CASSLDGRGYEQYF. CDR3 coding DNA: TGCGCCAGCAGCTTGGATGGCAGAGGGTACGAGCAGTACTTC.

The chain combines TRBV7-9 with TRBJ2-7; maybe TRBD2 (5 bases). The CDR3 is 12 residues long. V was clipped by 5 bases and J by 7 bases, with 12 bases between them. Per germline, CDR1 SEHNR and CDR2 FQNEAQ (reference sequence). CDR3 sequence (DNA): TGTGCCAGCAGCGTTAGGACTGGGGAGCAGTACGTC. Its protein is CASSVRTGEQYV.

In DNA form, the CDR3 reads TGTGCCAGCAGTGAGTACTACGAGCAGTACTTC. It specifies CASSEYYEQYF. The chain recombines TRBV2 with TRBJ2-7; D is ambiguous. The CDR3 has 11 amino acids. The ends were cut back, 3 bases at V and 3 bases at J, with 3 bases in the middle. The germline V gene encodes CDR1 SNHLY and CDR2 FYNNEI.

The chain combines TRBV19 with TRBJ1-5, with D perhaps TRBD1 (5 bases). The CDR3 length is 14 residues. V dropped 7 bases and J dropped 3 bases, with 13 bases sitting between them. The germline CDR1 and CDR2 sequences are LNHDA and SQIVND (reference sequence). The CDR3 DNA reads TGTGCCAGTATAGGCAGGGCTCTCAATCAGCCCCAGCATTTT. As protein: CASIGRALNQPQHF.

V gene TRBV10-2 combines with J gene TRBJ2-7; D is unresolved. The CDR3 loop spans 12 amino acids. Trimming shortened V by 7 bases and J by 4 bases, and 11 bases separated the two germline ends. Germline-derived CDR1 and CDR2 are WSHSY and SAAADI. CDR3 nucleotides: TGCGCCAGCATATCACCCGCTTACGAGCAGTACTTC. This translates into CASISPAYEQYF.

The chain carries TRBV10-3 and TRBJ2-5; D is possibly TRBD1 or TRBD2 (5 bases each). Germline values: CDR1 ENHRY, CDR2 SYGVKD. The CDR3 spans 14 residues. Trimming took off 2 bases at V and 5 bases at J, with 12 bases between the two ends. The CDR3, as DNA: TGTGCCATCAGTGAGCCAGGGACGGGGGAGACCCAGTACTTC. Translating it yields CAISEPGTGETQYF.

The gene calls are TRBV7-2 and TRBJ2-3; perhaps TRBD2 as D (6 bases). Trimming took 5 bases from V and 3 from J, leaving 12 bases between them. The CDR3 consists of 14 residues. The V gene's germline CDR1 is SGHTA and CDR2 FQGNSA. CDR3 DNA sequence: TGTGCCAGCAGCCGTCGGAGGGTGACAGATACGCAGTATTTT. Its translation is CASSRRRVTDTQYF.

The genes are TRBV20-1 and TRBJ2-5; no firm D call. V was pared by 0 bases and J by 2 bases, with 10 bases between. The CDR3 has 14 residues. Germline V CDR1 and CDR2: DFQATT, SNEGSKA (reference sequence). The CDR3 reads CSARDRGGQETQYF. CDR3 DNA: TGCAGTGCTAGAGATCGAGGTGGACAAGAGACCCAGTACTTC.

The chain combines TRBV6-4 with TRBJ2-3; the D is unclear. Deletions cut 3 bases from V and 0 bases from J, with 7 bases between. This CDR3 comprises 14 residues. The germline V gene has CDR1 MRHNA and CDR2 SNTAGT. As DNA, the CDR3 is TGTGCCAGCAGTGAGCAAGCTAGCACAGATACGCAGTATTTT. Protein product: CASSEQASTDTQYF.

This clonotype came up many times. The chain links TRBV7-8 to TRBJ1-5; TRBD1 aligns across 8 bases. Trimming at V came to 6 bases and at J to 0 bases, leaving 10 bases not matched to a gene. CDR3 length: 17 amino acids. The germline CDR1 and CDR2 sequences are SGHVS and FQNEAQ. The CDR3 region is CASSRDRSSYSNQPQHF. The CDR3 region has the DNA TGTGCCAGCAGTAGGGACAGGAGTTCTTATAGCAATCAGCCCCAGCATTTT.

Comments on this clonotype: The germline gene is not matched at one end of the junction; a read error may be the cause. The chain recombines TRBV20-1 with TRBJ2-3, with D possibly matching TRBD1 (5 bases). The CDR3 spans 11 residues. Germline CDR1 and CDR2: DFQATT and SNEGSKA (reference sequence). In DNA, the CDR3 is TGCACTGCTATGGGGCTAGATACGCAGTATTTT. It translates to CTAMGLDTQYF.

This clonotype was recorded a few times. V gene TRBV5-5 combines with J gene TRBJ1-6; D gene ambiguous. Germline loops: CDR1 SGHKS, CDR2 YYEKEE (reference sequence). The CDR3 sequence is 14 residues long. The V end was cut by 7 bases, the J end by 7 bases, with 15 bases between. CDR3 sequence (DNA): TGTGCCAGCGGGAACAGTAACCCGAATTCACCCCTCCACTTT. It translates to CASGNSNPNSPLHF.

The gene calls are TRBV4-3 and TRBJ1-5; D might be TRBD1 (6 bases). CDR3 length: 19 residues. V was trimmed by 0 bases and J by 0 bases, leaving 18 bases between them. Germline lookup yields CDR1 LGHNA and CDR2 YSLEER. CDR3 DNA sequence: TGCGCCAGCAGCCAAGATATTACAGGGTACCTGGTTAGCAATCAGCCCCAGCATTTT. The encoded protein is CASSQDITGYLVSNQPQHF.

The V and J genes are TRBV20-1 and TRBJ1-3, with D possibly TRBD1 on 5 matching bases. Trimming removed 4 bases at V and 1 base at J, with 11 bases between. Germline V CDR1 and CDR2: DFQATT, SNEGSKA (reference sequence). There are 14 residues in the CDR3. CDR3 in amino acids: CSANSGRSGNTIYF. CDR3 nucleotide sequence: TGCAGTGCTAATTCAGGGAGATCTGGAAACACCATATATTTT.

CDR3 in DNA: TGTGCCAGCAGTGAAGCAGGGCTAGGGGAGCAGTTCTTC. Encoded protein: CASSEAGLGEQFF. The chain carries TRBV2 and TRBJ2-1; D gene unclear. Germline CDR1 reads SNHLY; CDR2 reads FYNNEI. The V end was cut by 0 bases, the J end by 10 bases, with 10 bases between. This CDR3 has 13 amino acids.

This chain links TRBV7-3 with TRBJ2-3; 9 bases match TRBD2. J was trimmed by 1 base and V by 1 base; bases with no gene match: 3. Germline V gene sequence: CDR1 SGHTA, CDR2 FQGTGA. CDR3 length: 16 amino acids. The CDR3 coding sequence is TGTGCCAGCAGCTTAAATAGCGGGGGAGGCACAGATACGCAGTATTTT. Translating gives CASSLNSGGGTDTQYF.

The CDR3 loop is CASSPDGSNTGELFF. DNA for the CDR3: TGCGCCAGCAGCCCGGACGGTTCGAACACCGGGGAGCTGTTTTTT. The chain couples TRBV5-1 to TRBJ2-2; D not resolved. Trimming removed 4 bases at V and 0 bases at J, with 10 bases between. This CDR3 has 15 residues. CDR1 and CDR2 from the germline V gene are SGHRS and YFSETQ.

The rearrangement uses TRBV12-3 or TRBV12-4 and TRBJ2-1; D unresolved. The CDR3 totals 13 residues. The germline V and J ends were trimmed by 2 bases and 14 bases, with 16 bases remaining between them. CDR3 in amino acids: CASSLRTALREFF. The CDR3 DNA is TGTGCCAGCAGTTTAAGGACGGCACTCAGAGAGTTCTTC.

The chain recombines TRBV7-8 with TRBJ2-5; D perhaps matches TRBD2 (6 bases). The CDR3 totals 14 residues. Germline V gene data show CDR1 as SGHVS and CDR2 as FQNEAQ. The V end lost 5 bases, the J end lost 5 bases, and 15 bases lay between the germline ends. The CDR3 region has the DNA TGTGCCAGCAGCGCATCCGGGAGCAAGGAGACCCAGTACTTC. Its translation: CASSASGSKETQYF.